This T cell receptor beta chain was captured in a study of blood T cell repertoires in COVID-19. The wider study: Acute-phase and convalescent COVID-19 samples originated in the United States, Italy and Spain. Nucleic acid was either cDNA or gDNA, and it came from T cells, B-cell-depleted T cells, or PBMCs.

The study drew participants aged 18 to 89 years from approximately 25 US areas. Which cohort a participant joined came from the clinical history participants gave. Some clones are missing from TCRdb's copy, which holds only in-frame ones; the method was immunoSEQ multiplex PCR. There are some 190,000 clones in the sample; around three quarters occur only once, and around 16% lies in the top ten. Trimming took 6 bases from V and 4 from J, leaving 7 bases between them. CDR3 length: 12 residues. The germline CDR1 and CDR2 sequences are MGHDK and SYGVNS. This clonotype was obtained from a woman aged 45-65 years with acute COVID-19. V is TRBV25-1 and J is TRBJ2-1; weak D call: TRBD2 (6 bases). The material sequenced was PBMCs or T cells enriched from blood (not recorded which). The CDR3: CASSREYNEQFF. The CDR3 nucleotides are TGTGCCAGCAGCCGGGAGTACAATGAGCAGTTCTTC.